This TCR beta chain stems from a study of tumor-infiltrating lymphocytes in primary liver carcinoma. Study as a whole: Productive TCRbeta reads per sample were roughly 3.5 to 7.5 million, not differing by tissue. Points from the study as a whole: In tumor-adjacent and tumor-blood pairs, overlap was lower than in tumor region pairs.

Turning to this clonotype: Its antigen is unknown. The junction and the germline gene differ at one end; a read error may be behind it.

The investigators made TCR beta cDNA from approximately 510 ng total RNA, using a constant-region primer. Three nested multiplex PCR rounds, a slightly modified ARM-PCR, produced the libraries for TCR beta. The two initial PCR rounds, roughly 9 cycles each, used TRBV1-TRBV30 forward and C-beta reverse primers. TCRdb recomputed calls from the multiplex PCR reads with MiXCR, one row per CDR3 protein. The sample holds 100,000 to 120,000 distinct CDR3 sequences, roughly 80% seen once. Taking about 19-32 mg of unsorted bulk tissue, the authors co-extracted RNA and DNA. The CDR3 sequence is 15 residues long. Germline V CDR1 and CDR2: SGHNT, YENEEA.

The gene calls are TRBV11-3 and TRBJ2-3, with D tentatively TRBD2 (6 bases). Sequenced sample: liver tumor tissue from sampling region 3. The subset was: tumor region T3, left-lateral pole. The source of this sequence is a man aged 35-49 years with primary liver carcinoma and hepatitis B virus infection. Here the CDR3 reads CASSPGGGDTDAQYF. The CDR3 coding sequence is TGTGCAAGCAGCCCTGGGGGAGGTGACACAGATGCGCAGTATTTT.